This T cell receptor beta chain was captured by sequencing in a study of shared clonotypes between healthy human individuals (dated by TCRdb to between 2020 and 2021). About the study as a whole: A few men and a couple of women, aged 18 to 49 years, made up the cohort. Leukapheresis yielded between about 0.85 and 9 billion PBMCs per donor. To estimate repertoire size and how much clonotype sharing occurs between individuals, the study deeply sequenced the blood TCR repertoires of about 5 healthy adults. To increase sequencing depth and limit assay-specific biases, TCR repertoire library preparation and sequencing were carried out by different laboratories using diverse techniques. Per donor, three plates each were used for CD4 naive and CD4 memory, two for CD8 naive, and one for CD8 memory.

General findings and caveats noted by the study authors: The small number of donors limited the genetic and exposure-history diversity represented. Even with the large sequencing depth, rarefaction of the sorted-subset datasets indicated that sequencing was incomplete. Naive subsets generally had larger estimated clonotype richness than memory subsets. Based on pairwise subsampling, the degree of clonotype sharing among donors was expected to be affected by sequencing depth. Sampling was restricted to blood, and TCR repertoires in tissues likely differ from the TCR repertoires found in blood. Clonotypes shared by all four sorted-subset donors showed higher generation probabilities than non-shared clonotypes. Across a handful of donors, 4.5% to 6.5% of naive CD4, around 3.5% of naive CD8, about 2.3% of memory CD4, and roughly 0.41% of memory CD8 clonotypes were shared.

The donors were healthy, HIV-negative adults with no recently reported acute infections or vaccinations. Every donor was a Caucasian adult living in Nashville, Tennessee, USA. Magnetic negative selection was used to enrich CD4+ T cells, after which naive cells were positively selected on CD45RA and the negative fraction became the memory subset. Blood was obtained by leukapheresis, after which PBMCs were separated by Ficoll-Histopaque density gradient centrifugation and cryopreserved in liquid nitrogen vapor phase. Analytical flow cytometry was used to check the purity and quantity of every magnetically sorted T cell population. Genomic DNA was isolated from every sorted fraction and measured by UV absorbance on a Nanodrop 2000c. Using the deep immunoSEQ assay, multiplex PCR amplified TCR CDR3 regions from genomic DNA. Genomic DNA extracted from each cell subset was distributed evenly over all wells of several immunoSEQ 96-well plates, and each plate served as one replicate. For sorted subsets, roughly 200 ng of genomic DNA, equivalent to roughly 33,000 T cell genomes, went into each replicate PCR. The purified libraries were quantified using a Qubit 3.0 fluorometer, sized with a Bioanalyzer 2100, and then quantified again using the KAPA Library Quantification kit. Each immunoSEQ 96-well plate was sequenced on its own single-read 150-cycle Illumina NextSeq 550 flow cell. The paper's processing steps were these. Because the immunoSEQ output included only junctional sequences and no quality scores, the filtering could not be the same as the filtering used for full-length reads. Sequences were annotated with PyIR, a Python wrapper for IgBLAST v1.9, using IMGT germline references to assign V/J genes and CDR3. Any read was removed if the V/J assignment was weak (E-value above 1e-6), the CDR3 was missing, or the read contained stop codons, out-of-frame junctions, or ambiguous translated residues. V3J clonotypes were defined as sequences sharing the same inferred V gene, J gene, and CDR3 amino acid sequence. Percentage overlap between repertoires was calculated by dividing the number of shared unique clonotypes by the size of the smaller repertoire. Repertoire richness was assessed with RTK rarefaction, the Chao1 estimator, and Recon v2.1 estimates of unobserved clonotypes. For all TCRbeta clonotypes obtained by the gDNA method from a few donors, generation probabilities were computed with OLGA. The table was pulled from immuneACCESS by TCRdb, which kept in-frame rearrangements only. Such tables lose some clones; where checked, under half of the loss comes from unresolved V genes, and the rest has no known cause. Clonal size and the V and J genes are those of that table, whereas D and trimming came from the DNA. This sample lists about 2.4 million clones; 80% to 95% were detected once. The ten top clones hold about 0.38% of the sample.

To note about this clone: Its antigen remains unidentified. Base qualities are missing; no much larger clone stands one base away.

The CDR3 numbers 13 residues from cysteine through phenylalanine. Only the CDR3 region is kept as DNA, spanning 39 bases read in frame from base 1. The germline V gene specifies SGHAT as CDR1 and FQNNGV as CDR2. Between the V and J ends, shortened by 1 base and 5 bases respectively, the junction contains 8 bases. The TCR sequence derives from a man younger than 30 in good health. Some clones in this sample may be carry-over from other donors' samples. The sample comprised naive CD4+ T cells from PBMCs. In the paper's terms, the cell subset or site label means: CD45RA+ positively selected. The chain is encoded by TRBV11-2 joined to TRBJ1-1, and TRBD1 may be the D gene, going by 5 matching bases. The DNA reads TGTGCCAGCAGCTTAGGGGGGGAGACTGAAGCTTTCTTT. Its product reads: CASSLGGETEAFF.